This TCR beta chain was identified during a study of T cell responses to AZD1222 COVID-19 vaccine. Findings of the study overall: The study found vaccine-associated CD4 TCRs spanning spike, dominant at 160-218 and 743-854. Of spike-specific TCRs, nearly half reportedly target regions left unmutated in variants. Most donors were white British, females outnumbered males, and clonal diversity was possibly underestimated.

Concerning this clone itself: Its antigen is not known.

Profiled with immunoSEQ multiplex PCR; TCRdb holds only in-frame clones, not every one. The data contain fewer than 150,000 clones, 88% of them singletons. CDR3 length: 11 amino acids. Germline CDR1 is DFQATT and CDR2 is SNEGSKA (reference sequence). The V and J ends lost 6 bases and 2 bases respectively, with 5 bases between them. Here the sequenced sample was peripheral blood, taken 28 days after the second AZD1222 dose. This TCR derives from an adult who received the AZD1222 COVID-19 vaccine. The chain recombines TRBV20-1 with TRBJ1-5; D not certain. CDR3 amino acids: CSALGNQPQHF. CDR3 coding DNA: TGCAGTGCCTTGGGCAATCAGCCCCAGCATTTT.